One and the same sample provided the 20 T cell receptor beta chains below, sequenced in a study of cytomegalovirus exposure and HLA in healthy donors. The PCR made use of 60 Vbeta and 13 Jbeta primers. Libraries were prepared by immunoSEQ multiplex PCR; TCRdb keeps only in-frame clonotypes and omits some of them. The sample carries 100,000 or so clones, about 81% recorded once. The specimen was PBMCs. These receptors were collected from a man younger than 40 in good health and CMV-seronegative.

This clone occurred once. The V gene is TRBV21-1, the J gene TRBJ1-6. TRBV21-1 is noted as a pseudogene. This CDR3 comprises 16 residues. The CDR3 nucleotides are TGTGCCAGCAGCAAAGTGAGGAGCTCCTATAATTCACCCCTCCACTTT. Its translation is CASSKVRSSYNSPLHF.

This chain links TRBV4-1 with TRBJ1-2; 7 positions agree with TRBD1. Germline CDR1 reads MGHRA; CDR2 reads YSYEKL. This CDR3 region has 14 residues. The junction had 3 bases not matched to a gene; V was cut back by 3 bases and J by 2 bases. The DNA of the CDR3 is TGCGCCAGCAGCCAGTCGGACAGGAACTATGGCTACACCTTC. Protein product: CASSQSDRNYGYTF.

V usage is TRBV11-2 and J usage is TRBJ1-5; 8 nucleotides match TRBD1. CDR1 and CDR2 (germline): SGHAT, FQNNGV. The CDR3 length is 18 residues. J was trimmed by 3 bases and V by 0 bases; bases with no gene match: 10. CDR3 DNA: TGTGCCAGCAGCTTAGATTATAGTGCGGGACAGGACAATCAGCCCCAGCATTTT. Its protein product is CASSLDYSAGQDNQPQHF.

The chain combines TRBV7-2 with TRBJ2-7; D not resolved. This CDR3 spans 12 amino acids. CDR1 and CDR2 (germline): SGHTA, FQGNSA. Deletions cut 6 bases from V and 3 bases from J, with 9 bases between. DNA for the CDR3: TGTGCCAGCAGGGAACAGTTCTACGAGCAGTACTTC. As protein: CASREQFYEQYF.

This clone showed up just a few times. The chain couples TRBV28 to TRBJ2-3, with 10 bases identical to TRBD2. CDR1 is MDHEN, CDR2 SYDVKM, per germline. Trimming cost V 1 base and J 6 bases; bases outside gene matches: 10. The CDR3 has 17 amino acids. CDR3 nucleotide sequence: TGTGCCAGCAGTTTATTTTTACAGCGGGAGGGCCTGGATACGCAGTATTTT. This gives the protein CASSLFLQREGLDTQYF.

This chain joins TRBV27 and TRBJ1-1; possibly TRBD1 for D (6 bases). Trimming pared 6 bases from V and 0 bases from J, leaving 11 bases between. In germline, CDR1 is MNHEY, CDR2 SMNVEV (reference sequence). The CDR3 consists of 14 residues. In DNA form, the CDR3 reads TGTGCCAGCAGAATACAGGGAATGAACACTGAAGCTTTCTTT. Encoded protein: CASRIQGMNTEAFF.

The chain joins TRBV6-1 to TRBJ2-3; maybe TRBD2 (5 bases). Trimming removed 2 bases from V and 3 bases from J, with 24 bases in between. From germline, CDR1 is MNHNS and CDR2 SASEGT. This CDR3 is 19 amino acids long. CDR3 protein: CASSEQISERRKKTDTQYF. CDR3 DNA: TGTGCCAGCAGTGAACAAATTTCGGAGAGGAGGAAAAAAACAGATACGCAGTATTTT.

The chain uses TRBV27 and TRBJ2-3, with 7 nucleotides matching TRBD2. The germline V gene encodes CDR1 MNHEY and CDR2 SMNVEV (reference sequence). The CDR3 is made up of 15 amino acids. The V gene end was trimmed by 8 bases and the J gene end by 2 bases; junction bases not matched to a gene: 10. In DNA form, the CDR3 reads TGTGCCAGCGCCACTAGCGAAGATATCACAGATACGCAGTATTTT. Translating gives CASATSEDITDTQYF.

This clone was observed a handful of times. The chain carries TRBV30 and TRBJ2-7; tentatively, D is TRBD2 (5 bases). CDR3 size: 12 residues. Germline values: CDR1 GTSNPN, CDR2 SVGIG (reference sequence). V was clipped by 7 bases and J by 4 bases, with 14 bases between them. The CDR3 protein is CASDSLGYEQYF. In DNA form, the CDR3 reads TGTGCCTCGGACTCCTTGGGGTACGAGCAGTACTTC. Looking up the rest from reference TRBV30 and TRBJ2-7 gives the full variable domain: SQTIHQWPATLVQPVGSPLSLECTVEGTSNPNLYWYRQAAGRGLQLLFYSVGIGQISSEVPQNLSASRPQDRQFILSSKKLLLSDSGFYLCASDSLGYEQYFGPGTRLTVT.

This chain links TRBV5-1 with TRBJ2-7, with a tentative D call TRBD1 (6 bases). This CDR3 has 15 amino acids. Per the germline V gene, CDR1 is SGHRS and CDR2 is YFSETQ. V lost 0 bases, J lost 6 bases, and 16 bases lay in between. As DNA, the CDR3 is TGCGCCAGCAGCTTGGCCCAGAACAGGGACGTCGAGCAGTACTTC. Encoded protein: CASSLAQNRDVEQYF. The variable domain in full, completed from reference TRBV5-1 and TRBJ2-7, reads KAGVTQTPRYLIKTRGQQVTLSCSPISGHRSVSWYQQTPGQGLQFLFEYFSETQRNKGNFPGRFSGRQFSNSRSEMNVSTLELGDSALYLCASSLAQNRDVEQYFGPGTRLTVT.

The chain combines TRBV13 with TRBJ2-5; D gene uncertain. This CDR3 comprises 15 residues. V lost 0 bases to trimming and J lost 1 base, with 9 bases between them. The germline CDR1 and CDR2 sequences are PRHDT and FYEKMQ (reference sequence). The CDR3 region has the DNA TGTGCCAGCAGCTTAGGATTGGAGCCCCAAGAGACCCAGTACTTC. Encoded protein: CASSLGLEPQETQYF.

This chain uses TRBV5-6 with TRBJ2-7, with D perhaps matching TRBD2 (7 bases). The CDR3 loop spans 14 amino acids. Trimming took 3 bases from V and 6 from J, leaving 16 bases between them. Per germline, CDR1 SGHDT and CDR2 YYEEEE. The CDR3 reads CASSWSQGGREQYF. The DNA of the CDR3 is TGTGCCAGCAGCTGGTCACAGGGAGGGCGCGAGCAGTACTTC. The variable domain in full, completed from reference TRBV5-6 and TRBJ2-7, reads DAGVTQSPTHLIKTRGQQVTLRCSPKSGHDTVSWYQQALGQGPQFIFQYYEEEERQRGNFPDRFSGHQFPNYSSELNVNALLLGDSALYLCASSWSQGGREQYFGPGTRLTVT.

CDR3 amino acids: CASKDSGKQYEQYF. CDR3 in DNA: TGTGCCAGCAAGGACAGTGGTAAGCAATACGAGCAGTACTTC. The rearrangement joins TRBV27 to TRBJ2-7; weak D call: TRBD1 (6 bases). V gave up 7 bases and J gave up 4 bases, with 17 bases separating them. The CDR3 sequence is 14 residues long. Looked up from germline, CDR1 is MNHEY and CDR2 is SMNVEV (reference sequence).

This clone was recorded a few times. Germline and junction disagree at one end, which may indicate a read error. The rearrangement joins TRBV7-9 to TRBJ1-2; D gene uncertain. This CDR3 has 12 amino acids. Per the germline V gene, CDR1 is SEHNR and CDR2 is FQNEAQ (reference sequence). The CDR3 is CSSSPEFYGYTF. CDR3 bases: TGTTCCAGCAGCCCGGAGTTCTATGGCTACACCTTC.

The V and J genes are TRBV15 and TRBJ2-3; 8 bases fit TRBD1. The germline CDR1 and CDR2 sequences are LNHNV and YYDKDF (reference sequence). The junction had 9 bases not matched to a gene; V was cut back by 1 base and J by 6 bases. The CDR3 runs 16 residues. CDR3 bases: TGTGCCACCAGCAGAGTCTCAGGGGGCGGAACGGATACGCAGTATTTT. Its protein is CATSRVSGGGTDTQYF.

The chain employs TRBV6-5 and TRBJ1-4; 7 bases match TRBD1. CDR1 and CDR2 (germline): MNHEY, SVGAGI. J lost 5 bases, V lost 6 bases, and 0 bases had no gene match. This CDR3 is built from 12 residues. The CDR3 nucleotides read TGTGCCAGCAGGACAGGGAATGAAAAACTGTTTTTT. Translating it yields CASRTGNEKLFF.

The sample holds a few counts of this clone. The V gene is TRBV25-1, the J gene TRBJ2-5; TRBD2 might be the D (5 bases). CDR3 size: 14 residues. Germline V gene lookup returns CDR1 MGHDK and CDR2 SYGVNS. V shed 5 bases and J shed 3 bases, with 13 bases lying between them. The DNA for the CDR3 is TGTGCCAGCAGTCCCGAGGGATGGGAAGAGACCCAGTACTTC. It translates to CASSPEGWEETQYF. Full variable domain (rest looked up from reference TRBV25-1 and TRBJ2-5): EADIYQTPRYLVIGTGKKITLECSQTMGHDKMYWYQQDPGMELHLIHYSYGVNSTEKGDLSSESTVSRIRTEHFPLTLESARPSHTSQYLCASSPEGWEETQYFGPGTRLLVL.

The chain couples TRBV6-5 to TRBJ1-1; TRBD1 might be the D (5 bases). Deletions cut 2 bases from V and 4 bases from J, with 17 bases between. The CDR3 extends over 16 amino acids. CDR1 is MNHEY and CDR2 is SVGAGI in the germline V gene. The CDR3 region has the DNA TGTGCCAGCAGTTACGTATATCGGCGAAGGGGCACTGAAGCTTTCTTT. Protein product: CASSYVYRRRGTEAFF.

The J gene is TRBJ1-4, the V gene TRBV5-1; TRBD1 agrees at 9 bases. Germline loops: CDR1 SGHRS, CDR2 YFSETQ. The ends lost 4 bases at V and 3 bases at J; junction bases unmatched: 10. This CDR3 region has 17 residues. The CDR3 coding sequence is TGCGCCAGCAGCCCAAGGACAGGGGAACGTTCTAATGAAAAACTGTTTTTT. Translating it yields CASSPRTGERSNEKLFF.

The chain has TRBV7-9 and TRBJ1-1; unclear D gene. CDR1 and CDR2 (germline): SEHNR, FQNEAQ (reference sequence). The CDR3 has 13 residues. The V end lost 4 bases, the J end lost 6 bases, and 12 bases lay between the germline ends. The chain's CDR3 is CASSSRRLAEAFF. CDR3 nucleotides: TGTGCCAGCAGCTCCCGGAGGTTAGCTGAAGCTTTCTTT.